These 15 T cell receptor beta chains were sequenced from one sample in a study of CD8 T cells in Susac syndrome (dated by TCRdb to between 2018 and 2021). Library construction relied on the immunoSEQ multiplex PCR assay. RNA was extracted with the RNeasy kit and about 0.5 to 1 ug was reverse transcribed using random hexamers. The public reads were reprocessed in TCRdb via fastp at Q25 and MiXCR, keeping in-frame beta chains. CDR3 protein sequences are deduplicated, and each keeps its most common genes and DNA. A total of some 130,000 distinct CDR3 sequences appear in this sample, roughly 94% of them only once. The ten largest clones represent 0.1% to 0.15% of the sample. What was sequenced was CD4+ T cells from PBMCs. All receptors come from a human donor with multiple sclerosis.

The rearrangement joins TRBV3-1 to TRBJ2-3, with a possible D match to TRBD2 (5 bases). CDR3 length: 15 residues. The germline CDR1 and CDR2 sequences are LGHDT and YNNKEL (reference sequence). V was clipped by 1 base and J by 3 bases, with 11 bases between them. CDR3: CASSQGILATDTQYF. The CDR3 region has the DNA TGTGCCAGCAGCCAAGGGATTTTAGCGACAGATACGCAGTATTTT.

The chain links TRBV5-1 to TRBJ2-5, with 10 bases that match TRBD2. V lost 1 base to trimming and J lost 5 bases; unmatched junction nucleotides: 11. Per the germline V gene, CDR1 is SGHRS and CDR2 is YFSETQ. CDR3 length: 17 amino acids. The CDR3 DNA is TGCGCCAGCAGCTTGAGTACCCGGCCTAGCGGGAGTGAGACCCAGTACTTC. Protein product: CASSLSTRPSGSETQYF.

The chain uses TRBV5-1 and TRBJ2-1; D is perhaps TRBD1 or TRBD2 (6 bases each). The CDR3 sequence is 15 residues long. V dropped 6 bases and J dropped 4 bases, with 17 bases sitting between them. Germline V lookup: CDR1 SGHRS, CDR2 YFSETQ. The CDR3 is CASIQDSGGYNEQFF. The CDR3 nucleotides are TGCGCCAGCATCCAGGACAGTGGAGGGTACAATGAGCAGTTCTTC.

The chain joins TRBV25-1 to TRBJ2-7; TRBD1 matches 7 bases. Germline lookup yields CDR1 MGHDK and CDR2 SYGVNS. The CDR3 has 14 residues. Trimming took 3 bases from V and 4 from J; bases not matched to a gene: 6. The chain's CDR3 is CASSDLDRPYEQYF. CDR3 coding DNA: TGTGCCAGCAGTGATCTGGACAGGCCGTACGAGCAGTACTTC.

V and J are TRBV7-9 and TRBJ2-1; TRBD2 is a possible D gene (6 bases). V dropped 3 bases and J dropped 2 bases, with 8 bases sitting between them. CDR1 is SEHNR and CDR2 is FQNEAQ in the germline V gene (reference sequence). The CDR3 has 14 amino acids. The CDR3 reads CASSFREPYNEQFF. In DNA form, the CDR3 reads TGTGCCAGCAGCTTCCGGGAGCCCTACAATGAGCAGTTCTTC.

This chain links TRBV20-1 with TRBJ2-5; D is perhaps TRBD1 or TRBD2 (5 bases each). The CDR3 is made up of 13 amino acids. The V gene lost 7 bases and the J gene lost 1 base, with 13 bases spanning the gap. CDR1 is DFQATT and CDR2 is SNEGSKA in the germline V gene (reference sequence). CDR3 residues: CSVPGQGQETQYF. The CDR3 bases are TGCAGTGTTCCGGGGCAGGGCCAAGAGACCCAGTACTTC.

The chain carries TRBV30 and TRBJ1-1; the D gene is possibly TRBD1 (5 bases). Looked up from germline, CDR1 is GTSNPN and CDR2 is SVGIG (reference sequence). This CDR3 comprises 16 residues. V was pared by 0 bases and J by 0 bases, with 14 bases between. The DNA for the CDR3 is TGTGCCTGGAGTGTAGGCTCGGGACGTATGAACACTGAAGCTTTCTTT. Translation: CAWSVGSGRMNTEAFF.

The gene calls are TRBV19 and TRBJ2-7; 8 bases align to TRBD2. After removal of 5 bases from V and 8 bases from J, the junction contained 8 bases not matched to a gene. The CDR3 contains 13 residues. CDR1 is LNHDA and CDR2 is SQIVND in the germline V gene (reference sequence). The CDR3 DNA is TGTGCCAGTAGTCCTGTAGCGGGGAGCAAGCAGTACTTC. This translates into CASSPVAGSKQYF.

The CDR3 nucleotides read TGTGCCAGCACTTTGGAAAAGGATGAGGAAAAACTGTTTTTT. This gives the protein CASTLEKDEEKLFF. The chain couples TRBV28 to TRBJ1-4; D is unresolved. The germline V gene has CDR1 MDHEN and CDR2 SYDVKM. This CDR3 is built from 14 residues. Trimming pared 7 bases from V and 8 bases from J, leaving 17 bases between. Full variable domain (missing parts from reference TRBV28 and TRBJ1-4): DVKVTQSSRYLVKRTGEKVFLECVQDMDHENMFWYRQDPGLGLRLIYFSYDVKMKEKGDIPEGYSVSREKKERFSLILESASTNQTSMYLCASTLEKDEEKLFFGSGTQLSVL.

The rearrangement joins TRBV12-3 or TRBV12-4 to TRBJ1-5; D gene uncertain. This CDR3 is 15 amino acids long. V was shortened by 5 bases and J by 2 bases, with 13 bases between the two germline ends. CDR3 residues: CASSLSSDGNQPQHF. DNA for the CDR3: TGTGCCAGCAGTCTCTCCTCGGATGGCAATCAGCCCCAGCATTTT.

This rearrangement joins TRBV7-2 to TRBJ2-3; 12 nucleotides align to TRBD2. The CDR3 extends over 16 amino acids. Germline assignment: CDR1 SGHTA and CDR2 FQGNSA. The trim removed 4 bases at V and 3 bases at J, leaving 5 bases unmatched. CDR3 amino acids: CASSWAGTSGTDTQYF. CDR3 in DNA: TGTGCCAGCAGCTGGGCCGGGACTAGCGGGACAGATACGCAGTATTTT.

J is TRBJ2-1 and V is TRBV27, with D perhaps being TRBD1 or TRBD2 (5 bases each). V dropped 1 base and J dropped 9 bases, with 7 bases sitting between them. This CDR3 has 12 residues. CDR1 MNHEY and CDR2 SMNVEV come from the germline V gene (reference sequence). The CDR3 DNA sequence: TGTGCCAGCAGTTTATGGGGGACTGAGCAGTTCTTC. It encodes CASSLWGTEQFF.

This clonotype was found once. The V call is TRBV6-2 or TRBV6-3, the J call TRBJ1-1; no definite D call. Between the trimmed V and J ends, which lost 7 bases and 2 bases, there was a span of 8 bases. Germline CDR1 reads MNHEY; CDR2 reads SVGEGT. The CDR3 has 12 amino acids. The CDR3 bases are TGTGCCAGCATGCAAGTCAACACTGAAGCTTTCTTT. It translates to CASMQVNTEAFF.

The rearrangement joins TRBV19 to TRBJ1-5, with 8 positions matching TRBD1. This CDR3 has 13 amino acids. The ends lost 9 bases at V and 6 bases at J; junction bases unmatched: 7. Germline V lookup: CDR1 LNHDA, CDR2 SQIVND (reference sequence). CDR3 sequence: CASRTGIFQPQHF. CDR3 bases: TGTGCCAGCCGGACAGGGATTTTTCAGCCCCAGCATTTT.

The chain is built from TRBV7-9 and TRBJ2-3; TRBD2 matches at 14 bases. The CDR3 spans 16 residues. The J segment lost 3 bases and the V segment lost 5 bases, leaving 4 bases of the junction unmatched. Germline CDR1 is SEHNR and CDR2 is FQNEAQ (reference sequence). CDR3 nucleotides: TGTGCCAGCAGCGTGGGGACTAGCGGGAGAACAGATACGCAGTATTTT. Encoded protein: CASSVGTSGRTDTQYF.